Given below is one TCR beta chain in context. This CDR3 is 14 amino acids long. The V gene's germline CDR1 is SQVTM and CDR2 ANQGSEA. V was trimmed by 5 bases and J by 0 bases, leaving 11 bases between them. This entry belongs to a study of blood T cell repertoires in COVID-19. As handled by the study authors: Counts of nucleated cells, estimated from reference gene primer amplification, were obtained. TCRdb's copy holds only in-frame clones and misses some; the assay was immunoSEQ multiplex PCR. The V and J calls and clone size were taken over from that table, and D and trimming were inferred from the DNA. The top ten clones hold under 5.5% of a sample with around 300,000 clones, 80% to 90% of them seen once.

The rearrangement joins TRBV29-1 to TRBJ2-1; possibly TRBD1 for D (6 bases). This clonotype was obtained from a woman aged 25 to 39 who had recovered from COVID-19. The sequenced sample was PBMCs or T cells enriched from blood (not recorded which). CDR3 in amino acids: CSVPQGASYNEQFF. Here the CDR3 DNA reads TGCAGCGTTCCACAGGGAGCCTCCTACAATGAGCAGTTCTTC.